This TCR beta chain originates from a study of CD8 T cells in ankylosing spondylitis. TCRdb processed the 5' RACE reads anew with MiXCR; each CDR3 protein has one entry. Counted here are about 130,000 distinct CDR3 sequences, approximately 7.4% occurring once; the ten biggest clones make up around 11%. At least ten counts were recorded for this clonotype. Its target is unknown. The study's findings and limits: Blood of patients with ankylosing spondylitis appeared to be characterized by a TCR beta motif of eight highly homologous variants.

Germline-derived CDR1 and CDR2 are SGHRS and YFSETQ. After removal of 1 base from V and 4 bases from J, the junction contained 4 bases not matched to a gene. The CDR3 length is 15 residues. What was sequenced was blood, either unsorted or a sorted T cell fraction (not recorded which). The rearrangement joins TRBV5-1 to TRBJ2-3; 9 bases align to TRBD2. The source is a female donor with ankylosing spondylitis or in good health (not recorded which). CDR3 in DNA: TGCGCCAGCAGCTTGTATAGCGGGGGAGCAGATACGCAGTATTTT. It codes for CASSLYSGGADTQYF.